This TCR beta chain appears in the sequencing data of a study of T cells in Graves' hyperthyroidism and ophthalmopathy. Germline V gene data show CDR1 as SGDLS and CDR2 as YYNGEE. The CDR3 is 16 residues long. Deletions cut 3 bases from V and 5 bases from J, with 20 bases between. Amplification yielded TCR beta CDR3 regions, with RNA transcripts as the source. HTBI primers were the set used in a first-round RT-PCR of the TCR CDR3. MiXCR, run by TCRdb on the multiplex PCR reads, gives a single entry per CDR3 protein. The repertoire holds approximately 640,000 distinct CDR3 sequences, with 45% as singletons. Uncontrolled infection, other autoimmune disease, pregnancy or lactation led to exclusion.

Sequenced material: peripheral blood or thyroid tissue (not recorded which). The rearrangement uses TRBV9 and TRBJ2-5; D possibly matches TRBD1 or TRBD2 (5 bases each). The sequence derives from an adult man with Graves' disease, either hyperthyroidism or ophthalmopathy (not recorded which). The CDR3 reads CASSALSGTLDETQYF. The CDR3, as DNA: TGTGCCAGCAGCGCCCTATCCGGGACCCTTGACGAGACCCAGTACTTC.